This T cell receptor (beta chain) comes out of a study of blood T cell repertoires in COVID-19. TCRdb's table, derived via immunoSEQ multiplex PCR, lists solely in-frame clones and lacks some. This table holds over 350,000 clones, around nine tenths found once. Donors in Cohort 3 counted as recovered after two negative PCRs, clearance, or symptom resolution. V was trimmed by 4 bases and J by 6 bases, leaving 10 bases between them. This CDR3 spans 13 amino acids. Germline V gene lookup returns CDR1 KGHDR and CDR2 SFDVKD. This sequence was found in a woman aged 50 to 65 who had recovered from COVID-19. The chain has TRBV24-1 and TRBJ2-3; D unclear. The sample comprised PBMCs or T cells enriched from blood (not recorded which). Written as DNA, the CDR3 is TGTGCCACCAGTGACCCGCACTCCGATACGCAGTATTTT. It encodes CATSDPHSDTQYF.